The rows below give T cell receptor beta chains drawn from one sample of a study of blood T cell repertoires in COVID-19. Assay: immunoSEQ multiplex PCR; the TCRdb copy retains only in-frame clones and omits some. In the table there are approximately 300,000 clones, 90% of which are singletons. Sequencing was carried out using PBMCs or T cells enriched from blood (not recorded which). The receptors come from a woman aged 18-30 years with acute COVID-19. CDR3s leave out the opening cysteine and the closing phenylalanine or tryptophan. Clone size appears in some rows only: once, few, many, or a class for an expanded clone.

size	J	V	CDR3
.	TRBJ1-2	TRBV24-1	ATSDTVSAPYGYT
.	TRBJ2-7	TRBV7-2	ASSAMGLAGGPREQY
.	TRBJ1-2	TRBV19	ASSIHPERYGYT
once	TRBJ2-7	TRBV11-3	ASSIKGGGSYEQY
.	TRBJ2-5	TRBV28	ASSVGIAGAQY
.	TRBJ2-3	TRBV3-1/TRBV3-2	ASSHGLAGGVDTQY
few	TRBJ2-7	TRBV11-2	ASSLVQGRGYEQY
.	TRBJ1-2	TRBV4-2	ASSQEGTGYHGYT
.	TRBJ2-7	TRBV29-1	SVELGQGYEQY
.	TRBJ1-2	TRBV4-2	ASSQERGGRYGYT
.	TRBJ1-6	TRBV3-1/TRBV3-2	ASSQDLRRSPLH
.	TRBJ1-3	TRBV30	AFDRAGNTIY
.	TRBJ2-7	TRBV13	ASSPGEGSPYEQY
.	TRBJ1-3	TRBV18	ASSALPGQGLAGNTIY
.	TRBJ2-7	TRBV12-5	ASASRGRREQY
.	TRBJ2-2	TRBV5-1	ASSQRPSDRDTGELF
.	TRBJ2-2	TRBV6-6	ASTWATGELF
.	TRBJ2-1	TRBV28	ASSLFAGSDNEQF
.	TRBJ2-3	TRBV7-2	ASSFPQGTTDTQY
.	TRBJ1-1	TRBV28	ASSQTGKMNTEAF
.	TRBJ2-1	TRBV28	ASSFVREGLGEQF
.	TRBJ1-2	TRBV29-1	SGGTGRHGYT
once	TRBJ2-7	TRBV3-1/TRBV3-2	ASRTSGSWGGQY
.	TRBJ2-7	TRBV4-1	ASSQDASGRALSTYEQY
few	TRBJ1-2	TRBV12-3/TRBV12-4	ASSSGQGPT
once	TRBJ1-6	TRBV28	ASIGGRLRSPLH
.	TRBJ2-2	TRBV9	ASSVGGRNTGELF
.	TRBJ2-5	TRBV5-1	ASSLLAGLQETQY
.	TRBJ2-5	TRBV5-4	ASSLGTASEETQY
.	TRBJ1-1	TRBV6-5	ASSTGGQPNTEAF
.	TRBJ2-7	TRBV28	ASLLQGAGEQY
.	TRBJ2-1	TRBV5-1	ASSARDRVHFISSTQF
.	TRBJ1-2	TRBV6-6	ASSSPGRLNYGYT
.	TRBJ1-6	TRBV7-9	ASSLENDSPLH
.	TRBJ2-3	TRBV11-2	ASSSRDRGLTDTQY
.	TRBJ1-5	TRBV5-6	ASSQQGTFYSNQPQH
.	TRBJ2-7	TRBV7-3	ASSTGVAGAYEQY
.	TRBJ1-5	TRBV6-5	ASCLQGNSNQPQH
.	TRBJ1-3	TRBV7-9	ASSSTGVSGNTIY
.	TRBJ2-1	TRBV5-1	ASSLEGSGANEQF
.	TRBJ1-3	TRBV7-9	ASSFQGSGNTIY
.	TRBJ2-4	TRBV18	ASSPGGNGGNIQY
.	TRBJ1-4	TRBV21-1	ASSKRQPVVEKLF
.	TRBJ2-7	TRBV11-2	ASSQGGAGYEQY
.	TRBJ2-7	TRBV10-1	ASSSGGEQY
.	TRBJ2-7	TRBV28	ASSYRAEQY
once	TRBJ1-5	TRBV4-2	ASSQYSTEHQPQH
.	TRBJ2-7	TRBV18	ASSPRQEAYEQY